These 27 T cell receptor beta chains were all obtained from the same sample, sequenced in a study of PD-1 blockade in mismatch repair-deficient tumors. Sequencing used immunoSEQ multiplex PCR; TCRdb keeps in-frame clones, though not all of them. Among some 130,000 clones listed, 88% were seen once. Sequenced here: peripheral blood, sampled 72 weeks after starting pembrolizumab. The origin of the receptors is an adult with mismatch repair-deficient cancer.

This chain connects TRBV5-1 to TRBJ2-1, with D tentatively TRBD2 (5 bases). The CDR3 is made up of 17 amino acids. Germline CDR1 reads SGHRS; CDR2 reads YFSETQ. Trimming stripped 1 base from V and 4 bases from J, with 18 bases between. The CDR3 is CASSLKKGDIPYNEQFF. The CDR3 nucleotides read TGCGCCAGCAGCTTGAAGAAGGGAGACATACCGTACAATGAGCAGTTCTTC.

The chain employs TRBV5-1 and TRBJ2-7; TRBD2 agrees at 11 bases. The CDR3 totals 13 residues. J gave up 3 bases and V 7 bases, and 3 bases lay outside the gene matches. The V gene's germline CDR1 is SGHRS and CDR2 YFSETQ. The DNA for the CDR3 is TGCGCCAGCGCGGGACTAGCGGACTACGAGCAGTACTTC. Residues: CASAGLADYEQYF.

The chain links TRBV20-1 to TRBJ2-1; D uncertain. Trimming cost V 4 bases and J 8 bases, with 9 bases left between them. The CDR3 is 11 residues long. Germline V CDR1 and CDR2: DFQATT, SNEGSKA (reference sequence). DNA of the CDR3: TGCAGTGCTACCGCGTCTTATGAGCAGTTCTTC. This encodes CSATASYEQFF.

The gene calls are TRBV10-3 and TRBJ2-7; TRBD1 aligns across 7 bases. CDR1 and CDR2 from the germline V gene are ENHRY and SYGVKD. The length of the CDR3 is 13 residues. The J segment lost 1 base and the V segment lost 6 bases, leaving 3 bases of the junction unmatched. The CDR3 region is CAISPTGSYEQYF. As DNA, the CDR3 is TGTGCCATCAGCCCGACAGGGTCCTACGAGCAGTACTTC.

The V gene is TRBV6-1, the J gene TRBJ2-5; 15 nucleotides agree with TRBD2. With 3 bases clipped from V and 4 bases from J, the junction kept 6 bases outside the gene matches. The CDR3 is 17 residues long. CDR1 is MNHNS, CDR2 SASEGT, per germline. The CDR3 spells CASSDWGLAGGGETQYF. The CDR3 DNA reads as TGTGCCAGCAGTGACTGGGGACTAGCGGGAGGTGGAGAGACCCAGTACTTC.

This chain links TRBV7-9 with TRBJ1-1, with TRBD1 as a possible D gene (6 bases). CDR1 is SEHNR, CDR2 FQNEAQ, per germline (reference sequence). Trimming removed 5 bases from V and 6 bases from J, with 19 bases in between. CDR3 length: 15 amino acids. The CDR3 sequence is CASSVLQGPNSEAFF. The DNA for the CDR3 is TGTGCCAGCAGCGTATTACAGGGCCCCAACTCTGAAGCTTTCTTT.

The gene calls are TRBV4-1 and TRBJ2-7; 9 bases map to TRBD2. The CDR3 is 16 amino acids. The germline V gene encodes CDR1 MGHRA and CDR2 YSYEKL. Germline trimming cut 0 bases from V and 2 bases from J; bases unmatched to any gene: 5. CDR3: CASSQDPGTSTYEQYF. DNA of the CDR3: TGCGCCAGCAGCCAAGATCCCGGGACTAGCACCTACGAGCAGTACTTC.

The V and J genes are TRBV7-2 and TRBJ2-7; TRBD2 matches 8 bases. The CDR3 runs to 15 residues. Losses at the gene ends were 5 bases for V and 2 bases for J; bases not matched to a gene: 8. Germline V CDR1 and CDR2: SGHTA, FQGNSA. For the CDR3, the DNA is TGTGCCAGCAGCATCTTAGCGGGATCCACCTACGAGCAGTACTTC. Amino acid sequence: CASSILAGSTYEQYF.

The chain couples TRBV19 to TRBJ2-1; unclear D gene. CDR3 length equals 17 residues. The germline V gene encodes CDR1 LNHDA and CDR2 SQIVND (reference sequence). V was cut by 4 bases and J by 0 bases, with 16 bases left in between. CDR3 nucleotides: TGTGCCAGTAGTAGACGGACCGAATCGAGCTCCTACAATGAGCAGTTCTTC. It is translated as CASSRRTESSSYNEQFF.

DNA for the CDR3: TGTGCCAGCAGCTTAGGTCTAGCGAGAAGCACAGATACGCAGTATTTT. Amino acids: CASSLGLARSTDTQYF. The V call is TRBV5-4, the J call TRBJ2-3; D possibly corresponds to TRBD2 (6 bases). Per the germline V gene, CDR1 is SGHNT and CDR2 is YYREEE (reference sequence). Trimming pared 2 bases from V and 0 bases from J, leaving 13 bases between. The CDR3 contains 16 residues. The full variable domain, its missing parts supplied by reference TRBV5-4 and TRBJ2-3, is ETGVTQSPTHLIKTRGQQVTLRCSSQSGHNTVSWYQQALGQGPQFIFQYYREEENGRGNFPPRFSGLQFPNYSSELNVNALELDDSALYLCASSLGLARSTDTQYFGPGTRLTVL.

V usage is TRBV6-1 and J usage is TRBJ1-3; D might be TRBD1 (6 bases). Per germline, CDR1 MNHNS and CDR2 SASEGT. The CDR3 extends over 17 amino acids. V gave up 0 bases and J gave up 0 bases, with 12 bases separating them. The CDR3 sequence is CASSEAPGAGSGNTIYF. In DNA form, the CDR3 reads TGTGCCAGCAGTGAAGCTCCGGGGGCGGGCTCTGGAAACACCATATATTTT.

The rearrangement uses TRBV29-1 and TRBJ2-2; D perhaps matches TRBD2 (5 bases). V was shortened by 4 bases and J by 1 base, with 7 bases between the two germline ends. This CDR3 has 13 residues. Per germline, CDR1 SQVTM and CDR2 ANQGSEA. CDR3 sequence (DNA): TGCAGCGTTGTACTAGAGAACACCGGGGAGCTGTTTTTT. It translates to CSVVLENTGELFF.

This clone was recorded only once. The CDR3 is CASSSRDPYEEQYF. The CDR3 DNA sequence: TGTGCCAGCAGCTCTCGGGACCCCTACGAAGAGCAGTACTTC. This chain connects TRBV7-8 to TRBJ2-7; D possibly matches TRBD1 or TRBD2 (5 bases each). CDR1 is SGHVS and CDR2 is FQNEAQ in the germline V gene. The V gene lost 4 bases and the J gene lost 7 bases, with 17 bases spanning the gap. This CDR3 comprises 14 residues.

The chain employs TRBV5-8 and TRBJ1-5, with D possibly matching TRBD1 (6 bases). The V end lost 3 bases, the J end lost 1 base, and 11 bases lay between the germline ends. In germline, CDR1 is SGHTS, CDR2 YDEGEE. This CDR3 region has 15 residues. The CDR3 DNA reads TGTGCCAGCAGCTCAGGGGTTTCAAGCAATCAGCCCCAGCATTTT. It yields the protein CASSSGVSSNQPQHF.

J is TRBJ2-7 and V is TRBV6-1, with TRBD2 as a possible D gene (5 bases). CDR1 and CDR2 from the germline V gene are MNHNS and SASEGT. Deletions cut 8 bases from V and 3 bases from J, with 17 bases between. The CDR3 totals 14 residues. The CDR3 region is CASDRSYGNYEQYF. The CDR3 DNA sequence: TGTGCCAGCGACCGATCATACGGGAACTACGAGCAGTACTTC.

This clone was seen only once. The gene calls are TRBV28 and TRBJ2-3; D might be TRBD2 (5 bases). Deletions cut 3 bases from V and 1 base from J, with 11 bases between. The germline V gene has CDR1 MDHEN and CDR2 SYDVKM. This CDR3 is 15 amino acids long. The CDR3 region is CASSFFAEGTDTQYF. DNA for the CDR3: TGTGCCAGCAGTTTTTTCGCGGAGGGCACAGATACGCAGTATTTT.

The chain links TRBV18 to TRBJ2-7; TRBD2 agrees at 9 bases. The CDR3 contains 15 residues. The ends lost 6 bases at V and 2 bases at J; junction bases unmatched: 8. From germline, CDR1 is KGHSH and CDR2 LQKENI. DNA of the CDR3: TGTGCCAGCTCTCCTTTAGCGGGAGTCCCCTACGAGCAGTACTTC. Amino acids: CASSPLAGVPYEQYF.

The chain combines TRBV28 with TRBJ2-7; D gene uncertain. V gave up 5 bases and J gave up 2 bases, with 16 bases separating them. Germline CDR1 MDHEN, CDR2 SYDVKM. There are 15 residues in the CDR3. For the CDR3, the DNA is TGTGCCAGCAGTCCCACCCCACTACCGACCTACGAGCAGTACTTC. It encodes CASSPTPLPTYEQYF. The full variable domain, its missing parts supplied by reference TRBV28 and TRBJ2-7, is DVKVTQSSRYLVKRTGEKVFLECVQDMDHENMFWYRQDPGLGLRLIYFSYDVKMKEKGDIPEGYSVSREKKERFSLILESASTNQTSMYLCASSPTPLPTYEQYFGPGTRLTVT.

This chain connects TRBV10-3 to TRBJ2-5; 9 bases are shared with TRBD2. CDR1 and CDR2 from the germline V gene are ENHRY and SYGVKD. The trim removed 6 bases at V and 2 bases at J, leaving 10 bases unmatched. This CDR3 is built from 16 residues. This chain's CDR3 is CAISPPGGRGQETQYF. The DNA of the CDR3 is TGTGCCATCAGCCCGCCGGGCGGGAGGGGTCAAGAGACCCAGTACTTC.

J is TRBJ2-7 and V is TRBV27; D is possibly TRBD1 (5 bases). The CDR3 spans 15 residues. CDR1 MNHEY and CDR2 SMNVEV come from the germline V gene (reference sequence). With 3 bases removed from V and 0 bases from J, the gap between germline ends came to 12 bases. The chain's CDR3 is CASSLLTDNSYEQYF. The CDR3 bases are TGTGCCAGCAGTTTGCTTACGGACAACTCCTACGAGCAGTACTTC.

This sequence joins TRBV11-2 and TRBJ2-7; 7 bases map to TRBD2. CDR3 length equals 16 residues. The V gene end was trimmed by 0 bases and the J gene end by 3 bases; junction bases not matched to a gene: 8. Looked up from germline, CDR1 is SGHAT and CDR2 is FQNNGV. CDR3 protein: CASSLDFSGALYEQYF. CDR3 bases: TGTGCCAGCAGCTTAGACTTCAGCGGGGCCCTCTACGAGCAGTACTTC.

This clone was counted a single time. The DNA for the CDR3 is TGTGCCAGCAGCTTATATAGGGGGGGCACAGATACGCAGTATTTT. Its translation is CASSLYRGGTDTQYF. V is TRBV11-3 and J is TRBJ2-3, with D perhaps assigned TRBD1 or TRBD2 (6 bases each). V lost 2 bases and J 1 base, leaving 10 bases between the germline ends. The CDR3 runs to 15 residues. Germline V gene lookup returns CDR1 SGHNT and CDR2 YENEEA.

The chain has TRBV2 and TRBJ2-7; D is unresolved. The V end lost 4 bases, the J end lost 2 bases, and 9 bases lay between the germline ends. The CDR3 sequence is 13 residues long. Looked up from germline, CDR1 is SNHLY and CDR2 is FYNNEI. The CDR3 protein is CASSARRTYEQYF. The CDR3 region has the DNA TGTGCCAGCAGTGCTAGGAGAACCTACGAGCAGTACTTC. The full variable domain, rest sourced from reference TRBV2 and TRBJ2-7, is EPEVTQTPSHQVTQMGQEVILRCVPISNHLYFYWYRQILGQKVEFLVSFYNNEISEKSEIFDDQFSVERPDGSNFTLKIRSTKLEDSAMYFCASSARRTYEQYFGPGTRLTVT.

V is TRBV19 and J is TRBJ2-1; D may be TRBD1 or TRBD2 (7 bases each). V lost 5 bases and J lost 6, with 14 bases in between. The CDR3 contains 14 residues. CDR1 and CDR2 (germline): LNHDA, SQIVND (reference sequence). CDR3 nucleotide sequence: TGTGCCAGTAGTCTCCCAGGGGGGGGCAATGAGCAGTTCTTC. It yields the protein CASSLPGGGNEQFF.

This chain joins TRBV30 and TRBJ1-3, with D perhaps TRBD1 (6 bases). V was cut by 1 base and J by 2 bases, with 9 bases left in between. In germline, CDR1 is GTSNPN, CDR2 SVGIG (reference sequence). CDR3 size: 14 residues. This chain's CDR3 is CAWSGGATGNTIYF. As DNA, the CDR3 is TGTGCCTGGAGTGGGGGGGCGACTGGAAACACCATATATTTT.

DNA for the CDR3: TGTGCCAGCAGCTTACGTTCCCGGGACAGGGGATTTGGGGAGCAGTACTTC. It is translated as CASSLRSRDRGFGEQYF. The chain has TRBV7-2 and TRBJ2-7, with TRBD1 matching 10 bases. After removal of 2 bases from V and 7 bases from J, the junction contained 14 bases not matched to a gene. The CDR3 consists of 17 residues. From germline, CDR1 is SGHTA and CDR2 FQGNSA.

The J gene is TRBJ2-4, the V gene TRBV4-1; weak D call: TRBD1 (5 bases). This CDR3 contains 16 residues. V gave up 5 bases and J gave up 0 bases, with 14 bases separating them. Germline-derived CDR1 and CDR2 are MGHRA and YSYEKL. CDR3 sequence (DNA): TGCGCCAGCAGCTCAAGGGGTGGGGAAGCCAAAAACATTCAGTACTTC. Its translation: CASSSRGGEAKNIQYF.